The entry below describes one T cell receptor (beta chain). This receptor's antigen is unknown. No much larger clone is present one base from it, and per-base qualities are unavailable. The CDR3 regions of human TCRbeta chains were analyzed by immunosequencing. As for the original processing: TCRs in the repertoires were compared against a reference library of SARS-CoV-2-specific TCRs that had been generated with the MIRA antigen-specificity platform. Breadth meant the fraction of unique TCRs that were SARS-CoV-2-associated, whereas depth meant the fraction of total T cells that were SARS-CoV-2-associated. Using the MIRA data, each spike-specific TCR was assigned both to the spike region to which the TCR was reactive and to a CD4 or CD8 class. Log10-transformed breadth and depth values were compared by one-way ANOVA with Sidak's multiple comparisons tests. TCRdb took over this immuneACCESS table, retaining in-frame rearrangements with V and J assigned. Such tables are incomplete; in checked studies, under half of the missing clones stem from an unresolved V gene, and the remainder is unexplained. V and J calls and clone size are given by that table; D and trimming were obtained from the DNA. The sample table records about 120,000 clones; about 89% of these occur just once. 11% of the sample goes to the ten largest clones.

Sample time point, as interpreted from the label and publication: baseline before first vaccination. The treatment or condition label corresponds to: meningococcal conjugate vaccine given as trial control. Vaccinee samples were obtained from the UK trials COV001 and COV002, which included a single-blind randomized controlled phase 2/3 trial of AZD1222 (ChAdOx1 nCoV-19) in healthy adults. For TCRbeta chain sequencing, PBMC samples from trial participants were taken at day 0 and at day 28 after the second dose. For CDR1 and CDR2, the germline V gene lists SNHLY and FYNNEI. From the cysteine through the phenylalanine, the CDR3 covers 17 amino acids. Left in the record is the CDR3 DNA by itself, 51 bases read in frame from the first base. Trimming accounts for 6 bases at V and 1 base at J, while the number of junction bases matched to no gene is 9. The record originates from a study of T cell responses to AZD1222 COVID-19 vaccine (TCRdb year 2021). At the level of the whole study: A total of about 240 trial participants underwent TCR sequencing, of whom some 210 received two doses of AZD1222 and about 25 received two doses of the MenACWY control vaccine. Trial participants were enrolled by age into subgroups of 18-55, 56-69 and 70-plus years, and roughly 150, 30 and 60 TCR-sequenced participants, respectively, were included in these subgroups. The research as a whole found: Participants were mostly white British, with more females than males. The authors suggested clonal diversity may have been underestimated. After two AZD1222 doses, both the breadth and the depth of spike-specific TCRs were significantly higher than at day 0 and than in MenACWY recipients. The vaccine-associated CD4 TCRs covered the entire spike protein, and the dominant responses fell in regions 160-218 and 743-854. Conclusions about previously exposed vaccinees are limited, since just five to seven AZD1222 recipients were seropositive for SARS-CoV-2 at baseline. Epitopes outside the regions mutated in the B.1.351 and B.1.1.7 variants were reportedly recognized by nearly half of the unique spike-specific TCRs. Because no samples from the day 14 peak response were available, repertoires could be characterized only after the peak T cell response. The 56-69-year group was small, and its depth increase did not reach significance, likely because of low power.

In this chain, TRBV2 is recombined with TRBJ2-1; 10 of the junction bases match TRBD1. This sequence was found in an adult in good health. The sequencing here drew on peripheral blood, taken on day 0 of MenACWY control vaccination. The nucleotide sequence reads TGTGCCAGCAGGGGACAGGGGACGGGGGAATCCTACAATGAGCAGTTCTTC. The translation is CASRGQGTGESYNEQFF.